These 21 T cell receptor beta chains were all obtained from the same sample, sequenced in a study of T cell responses to AZD1222 COVID-19 vaccine (dated by TCRdb to the early 2020s). Receptor libraries were prepared by the immunoSEQ multiplex PCR assay. The table comes from immuneACCESS by way of TCRdb, which keeps in-frame sequences with V and J called. Part of the clones is missing from these tables; in studies checked, under half for an unresolved V gene and the rest for unknown reasons. In this sample the table shows about 150,000 clones, nearly 90% of which occur a single time. Clones ranked in the top ten supply 5.1% of the sample. What this sample's time point label stands for: baseline before first vaccination. Material: peripheral blood, obtained on day 0 of AZD1222 vaccination. The source is an adult in good health.

V and J are TRBV6-5 and TRBJ1-2, with 10 bases lining up with TRBD1. V shed 5 bases and J 3 bases; nucleotides not matched to a gene: 6. There are 15 residues in the CDR3. Germline V CDR1 and CDR2: MNHEY, SVGAGI. CDR3 nucleotide sequence: TGTGCCAGCAGTAAACGGGACAGGGGACACTATGGCTACACCTTC. It is translated as CASSKRDRGHYGYTF.

This clone is a singleton in its sample. The chain recombines TRBV6-5 with TRBJ1-5, with a weak D call TRBD1 (5 bases). Germline values: CDR1 MNHEY, CDR2 SVGAGI. The CDR3 covers 15 residues. The V end lost 0 bases, the J end lost 4 bases, and 10 bases lay between the germline ends. CDR3 bases: TGTGCCAGCAGTTACTCGCGTCAGGGAAATCAGCCCCAGCATTTT. Its protein product is CASSYSRQGNQPQHF.

The rearrangement uses TRBV7-3 and TRBJ1-1; D may be TRBD1 (5 bases). Trimming left V 4 bases short and J 1 base short, with 7 bases between. The V gene's germline CDR1 is SGHTA and CDR2 FQGTGA. The CDR3 extends over 13 amino acids. CDR3 in DNA: TGTGCCAGCAGCTGGAGGGGGAACACTGAAGCTTTCTTT. It encodes CASSWRGNTEAFF.

This clone was recorded once. The chain has TRBV28 and TRBJ2-2; 13 bases are shared with TRBD2. Germline lookup yields CDR1 MDHEN and CDR2 SYDVKM. The CDR3 contains 17 residues. V was clipped by 0 bases and J by 6 bases; unmatched bases: 4. The CDR3 loop is CASSLWELAGGPGELFF. The CDR3, as DNA: TGTGCCAGCAGTTTATGGGAACTAGCGGGAGGGCCCGGGGAGCTGTTTTTT.

The CDR3 is CASSPQSMNTEAFF. The CDR3 DNA is TGCGCCAGCAGCCCACAGAGTATGAACACTGAAGCTTTCTTT. The chain combines TRBV5-1 with TRBJ1-1; D remains unclear. This CDR3 is built from 14 residues. V shed 4 bases and J shed 0 bases, with 10 bases lying between them. Germline CDR1 reads SGHRS; CDR2 reads YFSETQ.

The J gene is TRBJ1-1, the V gene TRBV20-1; D might be TRBD1 (6 bases). V gave up 3 bases and J gave up 5 bases, with 16 bases separating them. This CDR3 is 14 amino acids long. CDR1 and CDR2 from the germline V gene are DFQATT and SNEGSKA (reference sequence). The CDR3 region is CSASFRGERTEAFF. CDR3 in DNA: TGCAGTGCTAGTTTCAGGGGCGAAAGGACTGAAGCTTTCTTT.

The rearrangement uses TRBV5-1 and TRBJ2-1, with D perhaps assigned TRBD1 or TRBD2 (5 bases each). The length of the CDR3 is 13 residues. Germline V gene sequence: CDR1 SGHRS, CDR2 YFSETQ. Trimming stripped 3 bases from V and 2 bases from J, with 6 bases between. CDR3: CASSWDAYNEQFF. CDR3 coding DNA: TGCGCCAGCAGCTGGGACGCCTACAATGAGCAGTTCTTC. Full variable domain (missing parts from reference TRBV5-1 and TRBJ2-1): KAGVTQTPRYLIKTRGQQVTLSCSPISGHRSVSWYQQTPGQGLQFLFEYFSETQRNKGNFPGRFSGRQFSNSRSEMNVSTLELGDSALYLCASSWDAYNEQFFGPGTRLTVL.

The chain links TRBV28 to TRBJ2-7, with 11 bases aligning to TRBD2. With V trimmed by 8 bases and J by 4 bases, 7 bases remained unmatched. Germline V gives CDR1 MDHEN, CDR2 SYDVKM. The CDR3 consists of 14 residues. CDR3 DNA sequence: TGTGCCAGCCGGTCTAGCGGGAGGCCGTACGAGCAGTACTTC. This sequence encodes CASRSSGRPYEQYF.

The chain joins TRBV15 to TRBJ2-1; 10 nucleotides line up with TRBD2. Germline assignment: CDR1 LNHNV and CDR2 YYDKDF (reference sequence). Trimming took 5 bases from V and 8 from J; bases not matched to a gene: 6. This CDR3 has 14 residues. CDR3 DNA sequence: TGTGCCACCAGCTCTAGCGGGAGAATCGATGAGCAGTTCTTC. Protein sequence: CATSSSGRIDEQFF.

The chain joins TRBV11-2 to TRBJ1-2; the match to TRBD1 covers 8 bases. This CDR3 has 13 amino acids. The V gene end was trimmed by 4 bases and the J gene end by 4 bases; junction bases not matched to a gene: 2. The germline CDR1 and CDR2 sequences are SGHAT and FQNNGV. The CDR3 here is CASSSDRGYGYTF. CDR3 DNA sequence: TGTGCCAGCAGCTCCGACAGGGGCTATGGCTACACCTTC.

The chain combines TRBV7-9 with TRBJ2-1, with D hard to call. The length of the CDR3 is 14 residues. CDR1 and CDR2 (germline): SEHNR, FQNEAQ (reference sequence). V lost 8 bases and J 4 bases, leaving 15 bases between the germline ends. CDR3 coding DNA: TGTGCCAGCTCCCGACCACCTGGTTACAATGAGCAGTTCTTC. Its protein is CASSRPPGYNEQFF.

The chain recombines TRBV2 with TRBJ2-3; no clear D gene. CDR3 size: 15 residues. CDR1 and CDR2 (germline): SNHLY, FYNNEI. V was trimmed by 1 base and J by 1 base, leaving 9 bases between them. The CDR3 reads CASSEGGTRTDTQYF. In DNA form, the CDR3 reads TGTGCCAGCAGTGAAGGCGGCACCCGCACAGATACGCAGTATTTT.

The chain combines TRBV4-2 with TRBJ1-2; D is possibly TRBD1 (5 bases). This CDR3 is 16 amino acids long. Germline CDR1 and CDR2: LGHNA and YNFKEQ. The V end lost 5 bases, the J end lost 2 bases, and 18 bases lay between the germline ends. The CDR3 sequence: CASSTLPGRNNYGYTF. CDR3 DNA sequence: TGTGCCAGCAGCACGCTCCCGGGACGGAACAACTATGGCTACACCTTC.

In regard to this clone: This same CDR3 is encoded by further DNA sequences in the sample. The chain is built from TRBV19 and TRBJ2-5; possible D gene TRBD2, 5 bases. V gave up 0 bases and J gave up 7 bases, with 9 bases separating them. The CDR3 covers 13 residues. Germline CDR1 is LNHDA and CDR2 is SQIVND (reference sequence). The DNA of the CDR3 is TGTGCCAGTAGTATAGAGTCCCGGGGGACCCAGTACTTC. It is translated as CASSIESRGTQYF. Full variable domain (remainder filled in from reference TRBV19 and TRBJ2-5): DGGITQSPKYLFRKEGQNVTLSCEQNLNHDAMYWYRQDPGQGLRLIYYSQIVNDFQKGDIAEGYSVSREKKESFPLTVTSAQKNPTAFYLCASSIESRGTQYFGPGTRLLVL.

V gene TRBV14 combines with J gene TRBJ2-7; TRBD2 aligns across 8 bases. Germline loops: CDR1 SGHDN, CDR2 FVKESK. The CDR3 sequence is 15 residues long. J lost 2 bases, V lost 4 bases, and 7 bases had no gene match. The CDR3 DNA follows: TGTGCCAGCAGCCCCTCCGGGGGGGGAACCTACGAGCAGTACTTC. Amino acids: CASSPSGGGTYEQYF.

The chain links TRBV19 to TRBJ1-5; D may be TRBD1 (5 bases). Trimming cost V 0 bases and J 4 bases, with 10 bases left between them. This CDR3 spans 15 amino acids. CDR1 is LNHDA, CDR2 SQIVND, per germline (reference sequence). The CDR3 region has the DNA TGTGCCAGTAGTATAGAAGGGGCGGGAAATCAGCCCCAGCATTTT. Residues: CASSIEGAGNQPQHF.

The chain employs TRBV18 and TRBJ1-4; D call uncertain. The CDR3 totals 11 residues. V lost 6 bases to trimming and J lost 8 bases, with 7 bases between them. Germline-derived CDR1 and CDR2 are KGHSH and LQKENI. In nucleotides, the CDR3 is TGTGCCAGCTCCCCCGCCGAAAAACTGTTTTTT. This encodes CASSPAEKLFF. The whole variable domain, remainder taken from reference TRBV18 and TRBJ1-4, is NAGVMQNPRHLVRRRGQEARLRCSPMKGHSHVYWYRQLPEEGLKFMVYLQKENIIDESGMPKERFSAEFPKEGPSILRIQQVVRGDSAAYFCASSPAEKLFFGSGTQLSVL.

The chain has TRBV4-3 and TRBJ1-6, with 8 bases lining up with TRBD1. CDR1 is LGHNA and CDR2 is YSLEER in the germline V gene. The CDR3 sequence is 15 residues long. The V segment lost 4 bases and the J segment 8 bases; nucleotides outside the gene matches: 7. For the CDR3, the DNA is TGCGCCAGCAGCCGCTCGACAGGGGTTGATTCACCCCTCCACTTT. It specifies CASSRSTGVDSPLHF.

This clone has a handful of counts. The chain combines TRBV19 with TRBJ2-6; D is unresolved. Trimming removed 2 bases at V and 1 base at J, with 3 bases between. This CDR3 spans 14 amino acids. Germline CDR1 reads LNHDA; CDR2 reads SQIVND (reference sequence). CDR3 nucleotide sequence: TGTGCCAGTAGTATAAAGTCTGGGGCCAACGTCCTGACTTTC. Amino acid sequence: CASSIKSGANVLTF. The whole variable domain, filled in from reference TRBV19 and TRBJ2-6, reads DGGITQSPKYLFRKEGQNVTLSCEQNLNHDAMYWYRQDPGQGLRLIYYSQIVNDFQKGDIAEGYSVSREKKESFPLTVTSAQKNPTAFYLCASSIKSGANVLTFGAGSRLTVL.

CDR3 nucleotides: TGTGCCAGTAGTATAGTGGGGGTGAACACTGAAGCTTTCTTT. Translating it yields CASSIVGVNTEAFF. The chain uses TRBV19 and TRBJ1-1, with D possibly TRBD1 on 5 matching bases. Trimming took off 1 base at V and 0 bases at J, with 6 bases between the two ends. The CDR3 loop spans 14 amino acids. Germline CDR1 is LNHDA and CDR2 is SQIVND (reference sequence).

The genes are TRBV6-5 and TRBJ1-2; D ambiguous. This CDR3 comprises 12 residues. CDR1 MNHEY and CDR2 SVGAGI come from the germline V gene. V dropped 7 bases and J dropped 7 bases, with 13 bases sitting between them. CDR3 nucleotide sequence: TGTGCCAGCACAGACCGTGGTAGTGGCTACACCTTC. Translated: CASTDRGSGYTF.